This T cell receptor (beta chain) was identified in a study of T cells in Graves' hyperthyroidism and ophthalmopathy. Study-level results: Among thyroid clonotypes expanded above 0.001, most also appeared in blood.

This clonotype was detected a few times. Its target is not known. Absent ophthalmopathy progression within 18 months defined stable Graves' hyperthyroidism. Criteria for exclusion of patients were uncontrolled infection, other autoimmune disease, pregnancy or lactation. Isolation of PBMCs was performed on around 9.3 ml fresh peripheral blood. Template material for amplifying TCR beta CDR3 regions consisted of RNA transcripts. TCR CDR3 regions were first amplified by RT-PCR with HTBI primers. TCRdb passed the multiplex PCR reads through MiXCR, listing each CDR3 protein once. The table records about 500,000 distinct CDR3 sequences, 16% of them present only once. The TCR comes from a young woman with Graves' hyperthyroidism. Input material: blood.

This chain's CDR3 is CASSDWGGNEKLFF. CDR3 in DNA: TGTGCCAGCAGTGACTGGGGCGGTAATGAAAAACTGTTTTTT. The rearrangement uses TRBV25-1 and TRBJ1-4; the D gene is possibly TRBD1 (5 bases). Trimming stripped 3 bases from V and 4 bases from J, with 9 bases between. Germline CDR1 reads MGHDK; CDR2 reads SYGVNS. The CDR3 consists of 14 residues.